This T cell receptor (beta chain) was sequenced in a study of cytomegalovirus exposure and HLA in healthy donors. PCR amplification relied on 60 Vbeta primers (plus 13 Jbeta primers). TCRdb's copy holds only in-frame clones and misses some; the assay was immunoSEQ multiplex PCR. The repertoire has 130,000 or so clones, roughly 73% of them found once; the top ten carry around 1.5%. As for this clone: What it recognizes is unknown.

V lost 0 bases to trimming and J lost 1 base; unmatched junction nucleotides: 5. The CDR3 length is 16 residues. Germline CDR1 and CDR2: KGHSH and LQKENI. General observations from the study: According to the study, approximately 150 TCR beta chains were cytomegalovirus-associated. Common viral pathogens seemed, in a later analysis, to connect with several of the most significant clusters.

The chain combines TRBV18 with TRBJ2-7, with 8 bases aligning to TRBD1. This sequence was found in a female donor in good health and CMV-seronegative. The sequenced sample consisted of PBMCs. CDR3 protein: CASSPPWTGSSYEQYF. DNA of the CDR3: TGTGCCAGCTCACCACCGTGGACAGGGAGTTCCTACGAGCAGTACTTC.